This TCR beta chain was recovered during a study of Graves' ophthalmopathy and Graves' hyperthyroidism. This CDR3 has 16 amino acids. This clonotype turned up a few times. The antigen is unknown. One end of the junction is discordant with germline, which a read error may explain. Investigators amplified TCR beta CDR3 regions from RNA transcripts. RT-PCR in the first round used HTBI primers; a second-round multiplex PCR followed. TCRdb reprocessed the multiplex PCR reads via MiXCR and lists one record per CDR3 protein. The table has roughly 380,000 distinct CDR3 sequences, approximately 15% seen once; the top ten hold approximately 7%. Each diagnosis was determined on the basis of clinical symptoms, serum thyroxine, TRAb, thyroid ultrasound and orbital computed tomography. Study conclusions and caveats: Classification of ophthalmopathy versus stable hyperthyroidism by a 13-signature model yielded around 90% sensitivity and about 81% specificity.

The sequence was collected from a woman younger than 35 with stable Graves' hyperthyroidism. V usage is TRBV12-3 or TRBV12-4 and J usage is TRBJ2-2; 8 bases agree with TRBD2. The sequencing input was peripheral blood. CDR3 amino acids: CANSFRGGANTGELFF. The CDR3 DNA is TGTGCCAACAGTTTTCGGGGGGGCGCGAACACCGGGGAGCTGTTTTTT.